Sequencing of this T cell receptor beta chain was carried out in a study of T cell clones after liver transplantation. Study at large: TCRbeta sequencing after a pre-transplant mixed lymphocyte reaction identified graft-donor-reactive clones, later tracked in post-transplant blood. Subjects received no induction therapy and standard immunosuppression until randomization at 12-24 months post-transplant.

The germline V gene encodes CDR1 MNHEY and CDR2 SMNVEV (reference sequence). The germline V and J ends were trimmed by 3 bases and 10 bases, with 19 bases remaining between them. The CDR3 covers 15 residues. Measured with immunoSEQ multiplex PCR; TCRdb has only the in-frame clones, and not every one. The sample lists nearly 55,000 clones; about four fifths were seen once. The receptor was derived from a human donor who received a liver transplant. J is TRBJ2-1 and V is TRBV27; D gene ambiguous. Sequenced material: CD4+ T cells from blood, taken before liver transplant. CDR3 in DNA: TGTGCCAGCAGTTTTGATCGCCTGACCACCATAGAGCAGTTCTTC. Translation gives CASSFDRLTTIEQFF.